One and the same sample provided the 5 T cell receptor beta chains below, sequenced in a study of ipilimumab plus nivolumab after autologous stem cell transplantation. Profiled with immunoSEQ multiplex PCR; TCRdb holds only in-frame clones, not every one. Here the sample spans over 10,000 clones, about 75% being singletons. The sequencing here drew on PBMCs, taken in a trial of ipilimumab plus nivolumab as post-transplant consolidation. The receptor source for this set is a male donor with multiple myeloma.

A few counts support this clone. This chain links TRBV11-2 with TRBJ2-4; tentative D call: TRBD2 (6 bases). This CDR3 spans 15 amino acids. Per germline, CDR1 SGHAT and CDR2 FQNNGV. Trimming removed 2 bases from V and 0 bases from J, with 8 bases in between. This chain's CDR3 is CASSLYSGAKNIQYF. Here the CDR3 DNA reads TGTGCCAGCAGCTTATATAGCGGAGCCAAAAACATTCAGTACTTC.

V gene TRBV27 combines with J gene TRBJ2-3, with 9 bases aligning to TRBD2. Germline assignment: CDR1 MNHEY and CDR2 SMNVEV (reference sequence). Trimming removed 5 bases from V and 2 bases from J; junction bases left unmatched: 5. The CDR3 totals 15 residues. CDR3 loop: CASSPTSGYTDTQYF. The CDR3 DNA is TGTGCCAGCAGTCCGACTAGCGGATACACAGATACGCAGTATTTT.

This clone turned up a few times. The rearrangement uses TRBV20-1 and TRBJ2-7; D remains unclear. The V end lost 7 bases, the J end lost 7 bases, and 14 bases lay between the germline ends. Germline V gene sequence: CDR1 DFQATT, CDR2 SNEGSKA (reference sequence). The CDR3 contains 11 residues. The CDR3 sequence is CSVLFNREQYF. The CDR3 nucleotides read TGCAGTGTGCTCTTTAACCGGGAGCAGTACTTC.

V is TRBV4-1 and J is TRBJ1-2, with 10 nucleotides matching TRBD1. From germline, CDR1 is MGHRA and CDR2 YSYEKL. Unmatched junction bases numbered 2, after V lost 1 base and J lost 3 bases. CDR3 length: 15 residues. In DNA, the CDR3 is TGCGCCAGCAGCCAAGGCGGACAGGGGGACTATGGCTACACCTTC. It codes for CASSQGGQGDYGYTF.

By sample fraction, this clone is medium-sized. The J gene is TRBJ1-2, the V gene TRBV5-1; D is undetermined. V lost 0 bases and J lost 4, with 13 bases in between. This CDR3 comprises 15 residues. CDR1 SGHRS and CDR2 YFSETQ come from the germline V gene. In DNA, the CDR3 is TGCGCCAGCAGCTTGGACCAGGCCAATTTCTATGGCTACACCTTC. The encoded protein is CASSLDQANFYGYTF. Filled out from reference TRBV5-1 and TRBJ1-2, the complete variable domain reads KAGVTQTPRYLIKTRGQQVTLSCSPISGHRSVSWYQQTPGQGLQFLFEYFSETQRNKGNFPGRFSGRQFSNSRSEMNVSTLELGDSALYLCASSLDQANFYGYTFGSGTRLTVV.